A selection of T cell receptor beta chains follows, all from one sample in a study of blood T cell repertoires in COVID-19. The method was immunoSEQ multiplex PCR; TCRdb's version includes in-frame clones alone and lacks a portion of them. This sample has about 390,000 clones, with about 90% found just once. Sequenced sample: peripheral blood. These receptors were collected from a woman aged 60 to 75 with COVID-19, enrolled during active disease. CDR3s leave out the opening cysteine and the closing phenylalanine or tryptophan. Fields, in order: clone size, D gene, CDR3 length, J gene, V gene, CDR3 protein. The D gene is left open where the match is weak. Not all rows give a size; the values are once, few, many and, for expanded clones, a class.

>-|-|11|TRBJ1-1|TRBV4-1
ASSSRRDPEAF
>-|TRBD1|13|TRBJ1-1|TRBV28
ASTPSGTENTEAF
>-|-|13|TRBJ1-2|TRBV2
ASSEVLLRDKGYT
>-|-|14|TRBJ1-3|TRBV5-1
ASSQQTGHSGNTIY
>once|TRBD1|13|TRBJ2-5|TRBV11-2
ASSPGTGRWETQY
>-|TRBD1|16|TRBJ1-5|TRBV19
ASSIPQGTGGGNQPQH
>-|TRBD1|12|TRBJ1-1|TRBV4-1
ASSQNRGWGEAF
>-|-|11|TRBJ1-5|TRBV12-3/TRBV12-4
ASSFGQGQPQH
>-|-|19|TRBJ1-5|TRBV7-3
ASSLKACMQDVRVPNQPQH
>-|TRBD1|13|TRBJ1-1|TRBV3-1/TRBV3-2
ASSLYRGMNTEAF
>-|TRBD1|14|TRBJ1-4|TRBV29-1
SVYGQGDPTNEKLF
>-|-|14|TRBJ2-2|TRBV6-2/TRBV6-3
ASSSRQAPDTGELF
>-|-|10|TRBJ2-7|TRBV10-3
ASGREPYEQY
>-|TRBD1|14|TRBJ2-1|TRBV14
ASSQVGGRWGNEQF
>-|TRBD1|12|TRBJ2-2|TRBV5-1
ASSFTGGTGELF
>-|-|13|TRBJ1-2|TRBV4-2
ASSPSVSVRSGYT
>-|-|13|TRBJ1-3|TRBV6-5
ATLPGHNSGNTIY
>-|-|13|TRBJ2-7|TRBV18
ASSPPEAGYREQY
>-|-|13|TRBJ2-1|TRBV5-1
ASSLTGASLDEQF
>-|-|11|TRBJ2-7|TRBV2
ASSLRDNYEQY
>-|TRBD1|13|TRBJ2-3|TRBV24-1
ATSQGQGSTDTQY
>-|-|13|TRBJ1-6|TRBV6-1
ASSENRDRNSPLH
>-|TRBD1|13|TRBJ2-3|TRBV16
ASSGDRGGADTQY
>-|TRBD1|11|TRBJ1-5|TRBV7-9
ASSLQGNQPQH
>-|TRBD2|15|TRBJ2-1|TRBV29-1
SVKNPGIAGGNNEQF
>-|TRBD2|13|TRBJ2-1|TRBV6-5
ASSYSREGIGEQF
>-|-|11|TRBJ2-7|TRBV5-1
ASSLGESYEQY
>-|-|11|TRBJ1-2|TRBV19
ASTDYGNYGYT
>-|TRBD2|14|TRBJ2-1|TRBV5-6
ASSHPSGGAGDEQF
>-|TRBD2|15|TRBJ2-4|TRBV9
ASSPRSGGDSKNIQY
>-|-|11|TRBJ1-1|TRBV25-1
ASSDRQTDEAF
>-|-|12|TRBJ2-7|TRBV15
ATSRDTRSYEQY
>-|TRBD1|12|TRBJ2-7|TRBV12-5
ASGPGTGASGQY
>-|-|8|TRBJ1-5|TRBV6-5
AREQQPQH
>once|-|15|TRBJ1-4|TRBV11-2
ASSPQGGGIVGEKLF
>-|-|12|TRBJ1-1|TRBV19
ASSIAVLDTEAF
>-|TRBD1|12|TRBJ2-1|TRBV5-1
ASSGTVGLNEQF
>-|TRBD1|11|TRBJ1-1|TRBV19
ARALGGTGEAF
>-|-|12|TRBJ1-1|TRBV6-5
ASSLTAMNTEAF
>-|-|13|TRBJ1-5|TRBV7-9
ASSLGLGPNQPQH
>-|-|12|TRBJ2-2|TRBV6-4
ASRPATDTGELF
>-|TRBD2|13|TRBJ2-3|TRBV2
ATRGSGGIPDTQY
>once|-|11|TRBJ1-2|TRBV3-1/TRBV3-2
ASSQGKGVGYT
>-|-|16|TRBJ1-5|TRBV27
ASSLSARGWLSNQPQH
>-|-|12|TRBJ1-1|TRBV5-5
ASSLDGRNTEAF
>-|-|15|TRBJ2-4|TRBV15
ATSRTRTEFAKNIQY
>-|-|13|TRBJ2-5|TRBV21-1
ASSISLAGRETQY
>-|TRBD1|14|TRBJ2-3|TRBV5-4
ASSPGQGARRDTQY
>-|-|12|TRBJ1-4|TRBV2
ASSGQALDEKLF
>-|-|12|TRBJ2-7|TRBV6-5
ASTQGSSSYEQY
>-|TRBD2|11|TRBJ2-1|TRBV28
AGRLAAGNEQF
>-|-|11|TRBJ1-1|TRBV29-1
SVAGGRTTEAF
>-|TRBD1|12|TRBJ1-1|TRBV11-2
ASSSRQGNTEAF
>few|TRBD1|16|TRBJ2-2|TRBV14
ASSRRWTGQRNTGELF